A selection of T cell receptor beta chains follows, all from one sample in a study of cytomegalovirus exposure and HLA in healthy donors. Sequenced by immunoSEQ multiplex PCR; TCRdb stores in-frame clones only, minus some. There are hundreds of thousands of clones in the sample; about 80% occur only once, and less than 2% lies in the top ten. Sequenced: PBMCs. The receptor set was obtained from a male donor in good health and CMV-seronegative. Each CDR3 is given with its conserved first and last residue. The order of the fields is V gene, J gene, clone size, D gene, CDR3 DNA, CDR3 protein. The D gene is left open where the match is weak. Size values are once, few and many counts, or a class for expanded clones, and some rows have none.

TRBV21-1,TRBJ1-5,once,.,TGTGCCAGCAGCAAAGGAGACAGGGGGGGAAGTCAGCCCCAGCATTTT,CASSKGDRGGSQPQHF
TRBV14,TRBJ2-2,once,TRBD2,TGTGCCAGCAGCCCCCATGGATCTAGCGGGGGACCCCCGGTGGGATCCGGGGAGCTGTTTTTT,CASSPHGSSGGPPVGSGELFF
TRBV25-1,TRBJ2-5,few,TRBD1,TGTGCCAGCAGTGAACCCCACAGGGGGACCGAGACCCAGTACTTC,CASSEPHRGTETQYF
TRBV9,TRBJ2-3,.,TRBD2,TGTGCCAGCAGCTCTAGCGGGAAGGCAGATACGCAGTATTTT,CASSSSGKADTQYF
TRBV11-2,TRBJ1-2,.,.,TGTGCCAGCAGCTTATGGAGGGCCCACTATGGCTACACCTTC,CASSLWRAHYGYTF
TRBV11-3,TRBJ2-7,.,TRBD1,TGTGCCAGCAGCGCCCGGGACAGGGCCTACGAGCAGTACTTC,CASSARDRAYEQYF
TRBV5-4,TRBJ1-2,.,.,TGTGCCAGCAGCCCCCAACAAGGCCGGGTTAACTATGGCTACACCTTC,CASSPQQGRVNYGYTF
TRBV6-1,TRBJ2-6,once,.,TGTGCCAGCAGCGATGGAGGGCTTGGGGCCAACGTCCTGACTTTC,CASSDGGLGANVLTF
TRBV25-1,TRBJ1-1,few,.,TGTGCCAGCAGTGAATTGAGGGGGGGCACTGAAGCTTTCTTT,CASSELRGGTEAFF
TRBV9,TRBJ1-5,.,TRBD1,TGTGCCAGCAGCGGGGGACAGGGTTTGGAGCCCCAGCATTTT,CASSGGQGLEPQHF
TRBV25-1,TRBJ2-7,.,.,TGTGCCAGCAGTCGAGACAGGCCCCCTGGACCTACCTCCTACGAGCAGTACTTC,CASSRDRPPGPTSYEQYF
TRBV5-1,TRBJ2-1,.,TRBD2,TGCGCCAGCAGCCCCCCCGGGACTAGCGGGGCCTATGAGCAGTTCTTC,CASSPPGTSGAYEQFF
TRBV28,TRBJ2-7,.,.,TGTGCCAGCAATCGCGGCTCCTACGAGCAGTACTTC,CASNRGSYEQYF
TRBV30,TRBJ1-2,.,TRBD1,TGTGCCTGGAGTACCACAGGGGGCATTCTTCTTGGCATTAACTATGGCTACACCTTC,CAWSTTGGILLGINYGYTF
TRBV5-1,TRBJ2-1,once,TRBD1,TGCGCCAGCAGCACAGGACAGGGATACAATGAGCAGTTCTTC,CASSTGQGYNEQFF
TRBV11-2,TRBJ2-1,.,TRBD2,TGTGCCAGCAGTCAGATAGGGACTAGCGGCTACAATGAGCAGTTCTTC,CASSQIGTSGYNEQFF
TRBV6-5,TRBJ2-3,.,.,TGTGCCAGCAGTTACTCCAACACAGATACGCAGTATTTT,CASSYSNTDTQYF
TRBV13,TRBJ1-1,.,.,TGTGCCAGCAGCTCCGCGGCCACCTTCGGGGGTGAAGCTTTCTTT,CASSSAATFGGEAFF
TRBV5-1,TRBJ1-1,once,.,TGCGCCAGCAGCTTGGGACTGGGGCCCGCCCAAGCTTTCTTT,CASSLGLGPAQAFF
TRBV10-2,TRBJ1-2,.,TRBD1,TGCGCCAGCAGTGCTACAAGGAGGACAGGGAATTCAGGTAACTATGGCTACACCTTC,CASSATRRTGNSGNYGYTF
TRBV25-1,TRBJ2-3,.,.,TGTGCCAGCAGTGACCCGGGTGGTAGTGGCACAGATACGCAGTATTTT,CASSDPGGSGTDTQYF
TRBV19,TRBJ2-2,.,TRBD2,TGTGCCAGTAGTATAGAAGCGGGGGTGGACGGGGAGCTGTTTTTT,CASSIEAGVDGELFF
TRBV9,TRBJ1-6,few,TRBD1,TGTGCCAGCATTGGGACAGAAGATAATTCACCCCTCCACTTT,CASIGTEDNSPLHF
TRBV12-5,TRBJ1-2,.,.,TGTGCTAGTGGTGGGGGGGATGGCTACACCTTC,CASGGGDGYTF
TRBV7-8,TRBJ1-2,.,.,TGTGCCAGCAGCTCCACGGGGGACTATGGCTACACCTTC,CASSSTGDYGYTF
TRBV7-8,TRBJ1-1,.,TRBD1,TGTGCCAGCAGCCCGCGGACAGGGGCTGAAGCTTTCTTT,CASSPRTGAEAFF
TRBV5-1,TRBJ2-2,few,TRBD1,TGCGCCAGCAGTCAGGGGGACACCGGGGAGCTGTTTTTT,CASSQGDTGELFF
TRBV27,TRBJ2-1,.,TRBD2,TGTGCCAGCAGTTTAAAGCGGGGCGGGTCCTACAATGAGCAGTTCTTC,CASSLKRGGSYNEQFF
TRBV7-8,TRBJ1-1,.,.,TGTGCCAGCAGCTGGGGAGGCGGGCGGAACACTGAAGCTTTCTTT,CASSWGGGRNTEAFF
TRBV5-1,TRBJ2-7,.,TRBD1,TGCGCCAGCAGCTTGGGGGTGACAGGGGAATACGAGCAGTACTTC,CASSLGVTGEYEQYF
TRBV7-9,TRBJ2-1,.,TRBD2,TGTGCCAGCCTAACCCCGGGACTAAGGCCCGGTGAGCAGTTCTTC,CASLTPGLRPGEQFF
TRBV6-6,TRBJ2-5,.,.,TGTGCCAGCAGTTACAGGAGGGAAACACAAGAGACCCAGTACTTC,CASSYRRETQETQYF
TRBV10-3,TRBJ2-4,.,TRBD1,TGTGCCATCAGTGATTCAGGGGGATTTGCCAAAAACATTCAGTACTTC,CAISDSGGFAKNIQYF
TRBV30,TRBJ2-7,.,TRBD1,TGTGCCTGGAGCCGACAGGGGGCAGTGGACGAGCAGTACTTC,CAWSRQGAVDEQYF
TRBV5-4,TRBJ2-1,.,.,TGTGCCAGCAGCTTGATGGCTAGCAAGTACAATGAGCAGTTCTTC,CASSLMASKYNEQFF
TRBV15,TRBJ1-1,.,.,TGTGCCACCAGCAGGGGTCATGGACAAGTTGAAGCTTTCTTT,CATSRGHGQVEAFF
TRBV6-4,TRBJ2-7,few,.,TGTGCCAGCAGTTACTCGGACACCTACGAGCAGTACTTC,CASSYSDTYEQYF
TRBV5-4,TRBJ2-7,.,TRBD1,TGTGCCAGCAGCCCGGACAGGGGGTGGTTTTACGAGCAGTACTTC,CASSPDRGWFYEQYF